The rows below give T cell receptor beta chains drawn from one sample of a study of identical twins. TCRdb reprocessed the 5' RACE reads with MiXCR, giving one entry per CDR3 protein. The sample lists a few hundred thousand distinct CDR3 sequences, roughly 15% occurring once. In addition, the sample was reused for a study of yellow fever vaccine responses in identical twins.

Sequenced: CD4+ T cells sorted from blood. These receptors all come from a woman under 30 in good health. The CDR3 runs from the conserved cysteine through the conserved F or W. The order of the fields is V gene, J gene, clone size, D gene, CDR3 protein, CDR3 DNA. D genes are given only for firm matches. Some rows mark clone size as missing; the rest say once, few, many or name a class of expanded clone.

TRBV7-9	TRBJ1-1	-	-	CASCLALYENTEAFF	TGTGCCAGCTGCTTAGCCCTGTACGAGAACACTGAAGCTTTCTTT
TRBV20-1	TRBJ2-1	-	-	CSAPRGGLTFEQFF	TGCAGTGCTCCACGAGGCGGGCTAACATTTGAGCAGTTCTTC
TRBV20-1	TRBJ2-5	-	-	CSARDRTIMGALETQYF	TGCAGTGCTAGAGATAGGACTATAATGGGGGCCTTAGAGACCCAGTACTTC
TRBV12-3/TRBV12-4	TRBJ2-1	-	-	CASSLVQGSRSYNEQFF	TGTGCCAGCAGTTTAGTACAGGGCAGTCGGTCCTACAATGAGCAGTTCTTC
TRBV10-1	TRBJ2-3	-	TRBD2	CASSRDPSGSTDTQYF	TGCGCCAGCAGCCGCGATCCTAGCGGGAGCACAGATACGCAGTATTTT
TRBV12-3/TRBV12-4	TRBJ2-5	few	TRBD1	CASRLGQIQETQYF	TGTGCCAGCAGGTTGGGACAGATTCAAGAGACCCAGTACTTC
TRBV2	TRBJ2-5	few	-	CASSPGVPETQYF	TGTGCCAGCAGTCCCGGGGTCCCCGAGACCCAGTACTTC
TRBV6-2/TRBV6-3	TRBJ2-4	-	-	CASSQPGDAKNIQYF	TGTGCCAGCAGCCAACCAGGGGACGCCAAAAACATTCAGTACTTC
TRBV7-6	TRBJ1-1	many	TRBD1	CASSGQENTEAFF	TGTGCCAGCAGCGGACAGGAGAACACTGAAGCTTTCTTT
TRBV7-2	TRBJ2-1	few	TRBD2	CASSLAADTARDNEQFF	TGTGCCAGCAGTCTAGCGGCAGACACCGCGAGGGACAATGAGCAGTTCTTC
TRBV3-1	TRBJ2-2	few	TRBD2	CASSQQRAGGGGELFF	TGTGCCAGCAGCCAACAAAGAGCGGGAGGTGGCGGGGAGCTGTTTTTT
TRBV10-3	TRBJ2-1	-	-	CAISEAGAARFF	TGTGCCATCAGTGAGGCGGGGGCCGCTCGGTTCTTC
TRBV5-1	TRBJ2-1	few	-	CASSVTSSYNEQFF	TGCGCCAGCAGCGTGACTAGCTCCTACAATGAGCAGTTCTTC
TRBV3-1	TRBJ2-1	few	TRBD1	CASSQDLRPGQGYNEQFF	TGTGCCAGCAGCCAAGATTTGCGACCGGGACAGGGGTACAATGAGCAGTTCTTC
TRBV7-9	TRBJ1-1	few	-	CASFQLGRTEAFF	TGTGCCAGCTTTCAACTAGGGAGGACTGAAGCTTTCTTT
TRBV7-2	TRBJ2-2	few	-	CASSLYGPGGTGELFF	TGTGCCAGCAGCTTATACGGCCCCGGGGGCACCGGGGAGCTGTTTTTT
TRBV12-3/TRBV12-4	TRBJ2-3	-	-	CASTLGQIGTDTQYF	TGTGCCAGCACCTTGGGCCAGATAGGCACAGATACGCAGTATTTT
TRBV12-3/TRBV12-4	TRBJ2-2	many	-	CASSSGLELFF	TGTGCCAGCAGTTCCGGGTTGGAGCTGTTTTTT
TRBV7-9	TRBJ2-7	few	TRBD2	CASSRASGSYYEQYF	TGTGCCAGCAGCCGCGCTAGCGGGAGTTACTACGAGCAGTACTTC
TRBV10-3	TRBJ2-1	few	-	CAITDPFRGNEQFF	TGTGCCATCACTGACCCTTTCCGGGGGAATGAGCAGTTCTTC
TRBV6-1	TRBJ1-1	-	-	CASNYGRGFGTEAFF	TGTGCCAGCAACTACGGGCGCGGTTTCGGCACTGAAGCTTTCTTT
TRBV28	TRBJ1-5	few	-	CASSPGGRGNQPQHF	TGTGCCAGCAGTCCGGGCGGGAGGGGGAATCAGCCCCAGCATTTT
TRBV6-4	TRBJ2-3	once	TRBD2	CASRTRRPTSGSRRGTDTQYF	TGTGCCAGCAGGACCAGGCGCCCGACTAGCGGGTCCAGACGGGGCACAGATACGCAGTATTTT
TRBV7-9	TRBJ2-1	-	-	CASSLGGFGSSYNEQFF	TGTGCCAGCAGCTTAGGGGGATTTGGGAGCTCCTACAATGAGCAGTTCTTC
TRBV14	TRBJ2-5	few	TRBD2	CASSQGLASTETQYF	TGTGCCAGCAGCCAAGGACTAGCTTCTACTGAGACCCAGTACTTC
TRBV3-1	TRBJ1-3	-	-	CASSQRENGNTIYF	TGTGCCAGCAGCCAACGGGAAAATGGAAACACCATATATTTT
TRBV29-1	TRBJ2-3	few	TRBD2	CSVVNAGTNTDTQYF	TGCAGCGTTGTAAACGCCGGGACTAACACAGATACGCAGTATTTT
TRBV4-2	TRBJ2-7	-	-	CASSQDHGSYEQYF	TGTGCCAGCAGCCAAGACCATGGTAGCTACGAGCAGTACTTC
TRBV5-1	TRBJ2-1	many	-	CASSVLADGYNEQFF	TGCGCCAGCAGCGTGTTGGCGGACGGCTACAATGAGCAGTTCTTC
TRBV24-1	TRBJ2-3	many	TRBD2	CATSDPSGVLTDTQYF	TGTGCCACCAGTGATCCTAGCGGGGTCCTCACAGATACGCAGTATTTT
TRBV5-1	TRBJ2-7	-	TRBD2	CASSLAVSTLAGASYEQYF	TGCGCCAGCAGCTTGGCGGTTTCCACACTAGCGGGAGCGTCCTACGAGCAGTACTTC
TRBV6-1	TRBJ1-5	few	-	CASSVRAPNQPQHF	TGTGCCAGCAGTGTCCGGGCCCCCAATCAGCCCCAGCATTTT
TRBV10-2	TRBJ2-1	few	TRBD2	CASSENLAGGSSYNEQFF	TGCGCCAGCAGTGAAAACCTAGCGGGAGGGAGCTCCTACAATGAGCAGTTCTTC
TRBV7-8	TRBJ2-1	few	-	CASRSTGHSYNEQFF	TGTGCCAGCAGATCTACGGGTCATTCCTACAATGAGCAGTTCTTC
TRBV12-3/TRBV12-4	TRBJ1-1	few	TRBD1	CASSLGGTGVGTEAFF	TGTGCCAGCAGTTTAGGGGGGACAGGGGTCGGCACTGAAGCTTTCTTT
TRBV7-2	TRBJ2-2	few	TRBD2	CASSLLMGGTYTGELFF	TGTGCCAGCAGCTTACTGATGGGAGGGACTTACACCGGGGAGCTGTTTTTT
TRBV5-1	TRBJ2-3	-	-	CASSLGTGDTQYF	TGCGCCAGCAGCTTAGGGACTGGGGATACGCAGTATTTT
TRBV6-4	TRBJ2-1	few	TRBD1	CASSAGQGFEQFF	TGTGCCAGCAGTGCCGGACAGGGGTTTGAGCAGTTCTTC
TRBV29-1	TRBJ2-7	-	TRBD1	CSVELDRVINEQYF	TGCAGCGTTGAACTGGACAGGGTCATTAACGAGCAGTACTTC
TRBV12-3/TRBV12-4	TRBJ1-1	many	TRBD1	CASSATGQWTEAFF	TGTGCCAGCAGTGCAACGGGACAGTGGACTGAAGCTTTCTTT
TRBV11-2	TRBJ2-7	-	-	CASSPLERYEQYF	TGTGCCAGCAGCCCCTTGGAAAGATACGAGCAGTACTTC
TRBV10-3	TRBJ2-2	few	TRBD2	CAISYSGIGELFF	TGTGCCATCAGTTATAGCGGGATCGGGGAGCTGTTTTTT
TRBV20-1	TRBJ1-4	few	-	CSAYLRGSEKLFF	TGCAGTGCGTATCTGAGAGGGAGTGAAAAACTGTTTTTT
TRBV10-2	TRBJ2-6	few	-	CAILDPSGANVLTF	TGCGCCATCCTGGACCCATCTGGGGCCAACGTCCTGACTTTC
TRBV5-1	TRBJ2-5	many	-	CASSKDRQETQYF	TGCGCCAGCAGCAAAGACAGGCAAGAGACCCAGTACTTC
TRBV10-2	TRBJ1-2	few	-	CASRQIGVDYGYTF	TGCGCCAGCAGACAAATTGGGGTGGACTATGGCTACACCTTC
TRBV18	TRBJ2-7	-	-	CASSPGDKTYEQYF	TGTGCCAGCTCACCTGGGGACAAGACCTACGAGCAGTACTTC
TRBV12-3/TRBV12-4	TRBJ1-3	many	-	CASSLGGNTIYF	TGTGCCAGCAGTTTGGGTGGAAACACCATATATTTT
TRBV5-1	TRBJ2-1	-	TRBD2	CASSSTSGSWNEQFF	TGCGCCAGCAGCTCAACTAGCGGGAGTTGGAATGAGCAGTTCTTC
TRBV2	TRBJ2-2	few	-	CASSVLRVNTGELFF	TGTGCCAGCAGTGTTTTGCGGGTGAACACCGGGGAGCTGTTTTTT
TRBV11-2	TRBJ2-1	-	TRBD2	CASSPSSVLAGTYNEQFF	TGTGCCAGCAGCCCCTCATCGGTACTAGCGGGGACCTACAATGAGCAGTTCTTC
TRBV11-2	TRBJ1-1	-	-	CASSLGALLVNTEAFF	TGTGCCAGCAGCTTAGGGGCTTTATTGGTGAACACTGAAGCTTTCTTT
TRBV5-6	TRBJ1-1	-	-	CASSQRGPLAEAFF	TGTGCCAGCAGTCAGCGGGGGCCCCTAGCTGAAGCTTTCTTT
TRBV6-4	TRBJ1-5	-	TRBD1	CASSNRGGYFGNQPQHF	TGTGCCAGCAGTAACAGAGGGGGCTACTTTGGCAATCAGCCCCAGCATTTT
TRBV12-3/TRBV12-4	TRBJ1-4	-	-	CASSLRDINEKLFF	TGTGCCAGCAGCCTCCGGGACATTAATGAAAAACTGTTTTTT
TRBV3-1	TRBJ2-3	-	-	CASSQGIRADTQYF	TGTGCCAGCAGCCAAGGTATAAGGGCAGATACGCAGTATTTT
TRBV11-2	TRBJ2-2	many	TRBD1	CASSPGTGLTRTANTGELFF	TGTGCCAGCAGCCCCGGGACAGGACTTACCAGAACCGCGAACACCGGGGAGCTGTTTTTT
TRBV5-5	TRBJ2-1	-	TRBD2	CASSPVSGDEQFF	TGTGCCAGCAGCCCTGTTAGCGGGGATGAGCAGTTCTTC
TRBV10-3	TRBJ2-1	few	-	CAISGLDYNEQFF	TGTGCCATCAGTGGACTAGATTACAATGAGCAGTTCTTC